The 19 T cell receptor beta chains presented below share a single source sample, sequenced in a study of CD8+ T cells in alopecia areata (dated by TCRdb to between 2017 and 2018). Sample time point, as interpreted from the label and publication: roughly 26 weeks on oral tofacitinib. This specimen's treatment or condition label, per the study, means: oral pan-JAK inhibitor, 5-10 mg twice daily. The library was prepared using the immunoSEQ multiplex PCR assay. For TCR sequencing, RNA was extracted from every sample and reverse transcribed into cDNA to serve as template. The table was pulled from immuneACCESS by TCRdb, which kept in-frame rearrangements only. Such tables lose some clones; where checked, under half of the loss comes from unresolved V genes, and the rest has no known cause. The sample table holds 250,000 to 300,000 clones, of which over 45% were seen once. Approximately 1.8% of the sample is in the top ten clones.

This material consisted of CD4+ T cells sorted from blood, taken at week 24, from a patient treated with tofacitinib. Receptors originate from a human donor with alopecia areata.

The V and J genes are TRBV30 and TRBJ1-6; D not certain. The length of the CDR3 is 14 residues. Germline-derived CDR1 and CDR2 are GTSNPN and SVGIG (reference sequence). The V gene lost 0 bases and the J gene lost 8 bases, with 11 bases spanning the gap. CDR3 in amino acids: CAWSVQSWDSPLHF. The CDR3 DNA reads TGTGCCTGGAGTGTACAATCGTGGGATTCACCCCTCCACTTT. Supplemented by reference TRBV30 and TRBJ1-6, the full variable domain reads SQTIHQWPATLVQPVGSPLSLECTVEGTSNPNLYWYRQAAGRGLQLLFYSVGIGQISSEVPQNLSASRPQDRQFILSSKKLLLSDSGFYLCAWSVQSWDSPLHFGNGTRLTVT.

The rearrangement uses TRBV5-4 and TRBJ2-5; D may be TRBD2 (6 bases). This CDR3 comprises 14 residues. V dropped 3 bases and J dropped 4 bases, with 13 bases sitting between them. The V gene's germline CDR1 is SGHNT and CDR2 YYREEE (reference sequence). The CDR3 is CASSSTSEGETQYF. The CDR3 coding sequence is TGTGCCAGCAGCTCGACTAGTGAGGGAGAGACCCAGTACTTC.

The CDR3 is CSVDRPGEGTQYF. As DNA, the CDR3 is TGCAGCGTTGATCGACCAGGGGAGGGGACCCAGTACTTC. V gene TRBV29-1 combines with J gene TRBJ2-5; D is perhaps TRBD2 (7 bases). Trimming removed 3 bases from V and 7 bases from J, with 15 bases in between. The V gene's germline CDR1 is SQVTM and CDR2 ANQGSEA. This CDR3 spans 13 amino acids. Drawing the rest from reference TRBV29-1 and TRBJ2-5, the complete variable domain is SAVISQKPSRDICQRGTSLTIQCQVDSQVTMMFWYRQQPGQSLTLIATANQGSEATYESGFVIDKFPISRPNLTFSTLTVSNMSPEDSSIYLCSVDRPGEGTQYFGPGTRLLVL.

The rearrangement joins TRBV19 to TRBJ2-2; 7 bases match TRBD2. The V segment lost 6 bases and the J segment 3 bases; nucleotides outside the gene matches: 7. Germline lookup yields CDR1 LNHDA and CDR2 SQIVND (reference sequence). The CDR3 spans 15 residues. The CDR3 DNA is TGTGCCAGTAGCCCCGTGGGGGGGGACACCGGGGAGCTGTTTTTT. It translates to CASSPVGGDTGELFF.

The chain links TRBV30 to TRBJ1-1; 8 bases map to TRBD1. Losses at the gene ends were 3 bases for V and 4 bases for J; bases not matched to a gene: 4. Germline CDR1 reads GTSNPN; CDR2 reads SVGIG (reference sequence). There are 13 residues in the CDR3. The CDR3 DNA reads TGTGCCTGGAGCAGAGGGACAGGCACTGAAGCTTTCTTT. This codes for CAWSRGTGTEAFF.

CDR3 DNA sequence: TGTGCCAGCAGCGTAGACAGGGGGAACACTGAAGCTTTCTTT. Encoded protein: CASSVDRGNTEAFF. The J gene is TRBJ1-1, the V gene TRBV7-9, with TRBD1 matching 8 bases. V gave up 5 bases and J gave up 1 base; unmatched junction bases: 3. CDR1 and CDR2 (germline): SEHNR, FQNEAQ (reference sequence). The CDR3 spans 14 residues.

This clone was detected only once. The chain couples TRBV25-1 to TRBJ2-2; 10 nucleotides align to TRBD2. Germline CDR1 and CDR2: MGHDK and SYGVNS. The CDR3 spans 15 residues. Germline trimming cut 4 bases from V and 5 bases from J; bases unmatched to any gene: 4. This chain's CDR3 is CASSVLAGSTGELFF. The CDR3 DNA reads TGTGCCAGCAGTGTACTAGCGGGGAGTACCGGGGAGCTGTTTTTT.

The V and J genes are TRBV30 and TRBJ1-1; 8 bases map to TRBD1. V dropped 1 base and J dropped 7; count of bases not matched to a gene: 11. Germline lookup yields CDR1 GTSNPN and CDR2 SVGIG (reference sequence). The CDR3 extends over 15 amino acids. CDR3 bases: TGTGCCTGGAGTGCAGTGGACAGGGTGACGTTTGAAGCTTTCTTT. As protein: CAWSAVDRVTFEAFF.

A few counts support this clone. The V call is TRBV9, the J call TRBJ2-2, with D unclear. The V end was cut by 0 bases, the J end by 1 base, with 7 bases between. The length of the CDR3 is 15 residues. Germline CDR1 reads SGDLS; CDR2 reads YYNGEE. The CDR3 DNA follows: TGTGCCAGCAGCGTAGAGGAATTGAACACCGGGGAGCTGTTTTTT. It yields the protein CASSVEELNTGELFF.

This clone was seen a handful of times. This chain links TRBV27 with TRBJ1-2; D is perhaps TRBD1 (6 bases). Germline CDR1 is MNHEY and CDR2 is SMNVEV (reference sequence). CDR3 length: 14 amino acids. Trimming stripped 5 bases from V and 4 bases from J, with 14 bases between. The CDR3 DNA sequence: TGTGCCAGCAGTACCCTCGGACAGCTCTATGGCTACACCTTC. Encoded protein: CASSTLGQLYGYTF.

The chain combines TRBV29-1 with TRBJ2-1; D assignment may be TRBD1 or TRBD2 (5 bases each). The CDR3 has 11 amino acids. The ends were cut back, 7 bases at V and 16 bases at J, with 20 bases in the middle. The germline V gene has CDR1 SQVTM and CDR2 ANQGSEA. CDR3 coding DNA: TGCAGCGCCGGGACCTCTCCCGGCGGTTTCTTC. It yields the protein CSAGTSPGGFF.

The CDR3 DNA reads TGCGCCAGCAGCTTGACTAGCGGGGGCCTTTCCTACAATGAGCAGTTCTTC. Protein product: CASSLTSGGLSYNEQFF. The chain joins TRBV5-1 to TRBJ2-1, with 11 bases that match TRBD2. The length of the CDR3 is 17 residues. CDR1 is SGHRS and CDR2 is YFSETQ in the germline V gene. Losses at the gene ends were 1 base for V and 1 base for J; bases not matched to a gene: 4.

V is TRBV7-3 and J is TRBJ2-1; D not certain. Germline V CDR1 and CDR2: SGHTA, FQGTGA. The V and J ends lost 2 bases and 9 bases respectively, with 8 bases between them. This CDR3 spans 12 amino acids. In nucleotides, the CDR3 is TGTGCCAGCAGCTTAGGGTTGGGTGAGCAGTTCTTC. Protein: CASSLGLGEQFF.

V and J are TRBV30 and TRBJ2-1; TRBD2 matches 13 bases. The germline gives CDR1 GTSNPN, CDR2 SVGIG (reference sequence). V lost 0 bases to trimming and J lost 6 bases; unmatched junction nucleotides: 11. The CDR3 loop spans 18 amino acids. CDR3 in amino acids: CAWSVLAGGPRMRNEQFF. The CDR3 bases are TGTGCCTGGAGTGTACTAGCGGGGGGGCCGAGGATGCGCAATGAGCAGTTCTTC. Full variable domain (missing parts from reference TRBV30 and TRBJ2-1): SQTIHQWPATLVQPVGSPLSLECTVEGTSNPNLYWYRQAAGRGLQLLFYSVGIGQISSEVPQNLSASRPQDRQFILSSKKLLLSDSGFYLCAWSVLAGGPRMRNEQFFGPGTRLTVL.

This sequence joins TRBV30 and TRBJ1-1; 7 bases fit TRBD1. With 3 bases clipped from V and 0 bases from J, the junction kept 4 bases outside the gene matches. This CDR3 is 14 amino acids long. Germline CDR1 GTSNPN, CDR2 SVGIG (reference sequence). CDR3 DNA: TGTGCCTGGAGCTCCGACAGGGTGAACACTGAAGCTTTCTTT. Its translation is CAWSSDRVNTEAFF.

This chain joins TRBV30 and TRBJ1-3; D is perhaps TRBD1 (6 bases). CDR3 size: 14 residues. Trimming pared 0 bases from V and 2 bases from J, leaving 8 bases between. Germline V CDR1 and CDR2: GTSNPN, SVGIG (reference sequence). CDR3: CAWSVHRAGNTIYF. The DNA for the CDR3 is TGTGCCTGGAGTGTACACAGGGCTGGAAACACCATATATTTT.

The V and J genes are TRBV30 and TRBJ2-4; a possible D gene is TRBD2 (6 bases). The CDR3 covers 15 residues. Germline loops: CDR1 GTSNPN, CDR2 SVGIG (reference sequence). The V gene lost 6 bases and the J gene lost 10 bases, with 25 bases spanning the gap. Here the CDR3 reads CACNPLGPPGRIQYF. The CDR3 nucleotides read TGTGCCTGCAACCCTCTAGGCCCTCCGGGGAGGATTCAGTACTTC.

The chain is built from TRBV5-1 and TRBJ1-1; D remains unclear. CDR1 and CDR2 from the germline V gene are SGHRS and YFSETQ. V gave up 0 bases and J gave up 5 bases, with 8 bases separating them. This CDR3 has 13 residues. The CDR3 nucleotides read TGCGCCAGCAGCTTGGGCAGTAGTACTGAAGCTTTCTTT. It translates to CASSLGSSTEAFF.

The chain couples TRBV9 to TRBJ1-2; D remains ambiguous. The V gene's germline CDR1 is SGDLS and CDR2 YYNGEE. V lost 3 bases and J lost 2, with 5 bases in between. This CDR3 is built from 12 residues. The CDR3 sequence is CASSDRNYGYTF. The CDR3 coding sequence is TGTGCCAGCAGCGACAGAAACTATGGCTACACCTTC.